This T cell receptor beta chain was captured by sequencing in a study of chemoradiotherapy in HPV16-positive cancers. Study information: A couple of HPV16-positive patients' cells yielded candidate HPV-specific clones and common motifs.

Note on this clone: Its antigen is still unknown.

Generated by immunoSEQ multiplex PCR, the TCRdb table keeps only in-frame clones and is missing some. There are about 5,100 clones in the sample; more than 60% occur only once, and 14% lies in the top ten. Study conclusions and caveats: Better recurrence-free survival went with HPV-responsive T-cell expansion in HPV16-positive patients. During treatment, candidate HPV-specific clones and E7-related motifs expanded in tumor.

The V gene end was trimmed by 3 bases and the J gene end by 4 bases; junction bases not matched to a gene: 3. The CDR3 covers 16 residues. In germline, CDR1 is SGHTA, CDR2 FQGTGA. The J gene is TRBJ2-2, the V gene TRBV7-3, with TRBD1 matching 12 bases. This specimen consisted of tumor tissue, obtained from a patient who underwent chemoradiotherapy. This sequence was found in a human donor with HPV-associated anogenital cancer. CDR3 sequence reads: CASSLGQGAATGELFF. The DNA of the CDR3 is TGTGCCAGCAGCTTGGGACAGGGGGCGGCCACCGGGGAGCTGTTTTTT.